This TCR beta chain was captured by sequencing in a study of T cells after yellow fever vaccination. V lost 5 bases and J 0 bases, leaving 11 bases between the germline ends. The germline CDR1 and CDR2 sequences are DFQATT and SNEGSKA (reference sequence). The length of the CDR3 is 13 residues. In the case of this clonotype: What it binds is unknown.

From the 5' RACE reads, TCRdb called clonotypes with MiXCR, one entry per CDR3 protein. The data contain about 330,000 distinct CDR3 sequences, 6.8% of them singletons. Whole-study findings and limits: Booster sampling recovered most clones from primary vaccination (approximately 97% CD4, roughly 86% CD8).

The V gene is TRBV20-1, the J gene TRBJ2-7; the D is unclear. The sequencing here drew on PBMCs, taken about 41 days after the first yellow fever vaccination. The TCR originated in a man aged 18 to 29 who received the YFV17D yellow fever vaccine. The CDR3 protein is CSAYELGSYEQYV. The CDR3 DNA reads as TGCAGTGCTTACGAATTGGGCTCCTACGAGCAGTACGTC.